This TCR beta chain was recorded in a study of cytomegalovirus exposure and HLA in healthy donors. V lost 8 bases to trimming and J lost 4 bases, with 14 bases between them. This CDR3 has 13 amino acids. Germline values: CDR1 LGHNT, CDR2 FRNRAP. Vbeta (60) and Jbeta (13) primers were used in the PCR. Sequencing was performed with immunoSEQ multiplex PCR; in TCRdb, only in-frame clones are kept and a portion is missing. The profile shows roughly 130,000 clones, around 77% of them singletons. Source material: PBMCs. The clonotype originates from a man aged 30 to 45 in good health and CMV-seronegative. The chain is built from TRBV12-5 and TRBJ2-5; D perhaps matches TRBD1 (6 bases). The CDR3: CASSTGNRETQYF. The CDR3, as DNA: TGTGCTAGTAGCACAGGGAATAGAGAGACCCAGTACTTC.